Following are 24 T cell receptor beta chains from one sample sequenced in a study of cytomegalovirus exposure and HLA in healthy donors. Both 60 Vbeta primers and 13 Jbeta primers went into the PCR. The data were produced by immunoSEQ multiplex PCR, yet TCRdb's version contains in-frame clones alone and is incomplete. The sample lists roughly 200,000 clones, over 65% occurring once. Sequenced input: PBMCs. The receptors derive from a woman younger than 45 in good health and CMV-seronegative.

This chain connects TRBV11-2 to TRBJ2-7, with 7 positions matching TRBD1. Trimming took 8 bases from V and 4 from J; bases not matched to a gene: 8. Germline assignment: CDR1 SGHAT and CDR2 FQNNGV. This CDR3 is built from 13 residues. The CDR3 nucleotides are TGTGCCAGCTCGATTACAGGGGCTTACGAGCAGTACTTC. Its translation is CASSITGAYEQYF.

V and J are TRBV4-2 and TRBJ2-1, with 9 bases matching TRBD2. The CDR3 spans 18 residues. J lost 3 bases, V lost 3 bases, and 12 bases had no gene match. Germline values: CDR1 LGHNA, CDR2 YNFKEQ. CDR3 sequence: CASSQFRSGGTDYNEQFF. DNA for the CDR3: TGTGCCAGCAGCCAGTTCAGGAGCGGGGGGACGGACTACAATGAGCAGTTCTTC.

V gene TRBV5-1 combines with J gene TRBJ2-7; 10 positions match TRBD2. CDR1 is SGHRS, CDR2 YFSETQ, per germline. After removal of 0 bases from V and 2 bases from J, the junction contained 2 bases not matched to a gene. CDR3 length: 15 amino acids. CDR3 DNA: TGCGCCAGCAGCTTGGTAGCGGGAGGAGCCTACGAGCAGTACTTC. Protein sequence: CASSLVAGGAYEQYF. The entire variable domain, with the rest obtained from reference TRBV5-1 and TRBJ2-7, is as follows: KAGVTQTPRYLIKTRGQQVTLSCSPISGHRSVSWYQQTPGQGLQFLFEYFSETQRNKGNFPGRFSGRQFSNSRSEMNVSTLELGDSALYLCASSLVAGGAYEQYFGPGTRLTVT.

This clone was seen only a few times. This chain uses TRBV5-1 with TRBJ2-1, with D perhaps matching TRBD2 (6 bases). The CDR3 is made up of 15 amino acids. The V and J ends lost 2 bases and 0 bases respectively, with 9 bases between them. Germline loops: CDR1 SGHRS, CDR2 YFSETQ. The DNA of the CDR3 is TGCGCCAGCAGCTTTGGGGGGAGCTCCTACAATGAGCAGTTCTTC. Its protein is CASSFGGSSYNEQFF. The full variable domain, rest sourced from reference TRBV5-1 and TRBJ2-1, is KAGVTQTPRYLIKTRGQQVTLSCSPISGHRSVSWYQQTPGQGLQFLFEYFSETQRNKGNFPGRFSGRQFSNSRSEMNVSTLELGDSALYLCASSFGGSSYNEQFFGPGTRLTVL.

The chain combines TRBV25-1 with TRBJ1-5, with TRBD1 as a possible D gene (5 bases). This CDR3 is 14 amino acids long. The germline V and J ends were trimmed by 6 bases and 0 bases, with 9 bases remaining between them. Germline V gene lookup returns CDR1 MGHDK and CDR2 SYGVNS. The chain's CDR3 is CASRGQDSNQPQHF. CDR3 in DNA: TGTGCCAGCAGGGGGCAGGATAGCAATCAGCCCCAGCATTTT. Full variable domain (outside the CDR3, taken from reference TRBV25-1 and TRBJ1-5): EADIYQTPRYLVIGTGKKITLECSQTMGHDKMYWYQQDPGMELHLIHYSYGVNSTEKGDLSSESTVSRIRTEHFPLTLESARPSHTSQYLCASRGQDSNQPQHFGDGTRLSIL.

There are a few counts of this clone. The V and J genes are TRBV4-1 and TRBJ2-1; 8 bases match TRBD2. The V gene's germline CDR1 is MGHRA and CDR2 YSYEKL. Trimming took 0 bases from V and 12 from J; bases not matched to a gene: 13. This CDR3 contains 16 residues. The CDR3 sequence: CASSQEPGLDKLWQFF. As DNA, the CDR3 is TGCGCCAGCAGCCAAGAACCGGGACTAGACAAATTGTGGCAGTTCTTC.

The rearrangement uses TRBV5-4 and TRBJ2-3; D remains unclear. The CDR3 totals 15 residues. Germline CDR1 reads SGHNT; CDR2 reads YYREEE (reference sequence). V lost 0 bases and J 2 bases, leaving 10 bases between the germline ends. The CDR3 sequence: CASSLAPEDTDTQYF. The CDR3 DNA reads TGTGCCAGCAGCTTGGCCCCAGAAGACACAGATACGCAGTATTTT.

The chain employs TRBV18 and TRBJ1-4; D is ambiguous. The CDR3 spans 12 residues. Germline V gene sequence: CDR1 KGHSH, CDR2 LQKENI. Trimming took off 3 bases at V and 7 bases at J, with 6 bases between the two ends. This CDR3 reads CASSPSREKLFF. Here the CDR3 DNA reads TGTGCCAGCTCACCGTCCCGTGAAAAACTGTTTTTT.

J is TRBJ2-3 and V is TRBV29-1; TRBD2 might be the D (5 bases). The CDR3 runs to 11 residues. Germline V gene lookup returns CDR1 SQVTM and CDR2 ANQGSEA. This CDR3 is CYAEGLDTQYF. The DNA for the CDR3 is TGCTACGCAGAGGGTTTAGATACGCAGTATTTT.

The chain is built from TRBV9 and TRBJ2-1, with TRBD1 matching over 7 bases. After removal of 0 bases from V and 5 bases from J, the junction contained 2 bases not matched to a gene. CDR1 SGDLS and CDR2 YYNGEE come from the germline V gene. This CDR3 comprises 14 residues. The CDR3 DNA reads as TGTGCCAGCAGCGTAGAGGGGGCCAACAATGAGCAGTTCTTC. This sequence encodes CASSVEGANNEQFF.

The chain joins TRBV9 to TRBJ2-3; the match to TRBD2 covers 12 bases. The ends lost 3 bases at V and 4 bases at J; junction bases unmatched: 6. The CDR3 totals 16 residues. Looked up from germline, CDR1 is SGDLS and CDR2 is YYNGEE. The DNA of the CDR3 is TGTGCCAGCAGCGGCAGACTAGCGGGAGATGCAGATACGCAGTATTTT. It encodes CASSGRLAGDADTQYF.

The chain has TRBV9 and TRBJ2-1, with 15 bases lining up with TRBD2. Trimming took 0 bases from V and 11 from J; bases not matched to a gene: 9. The germline V gene has CDR1 SGDLS and CDR2 YYNGEE. The CDR3 has 17 amino acids. DNA for the CDR3: TGTGCCAGCAGCGTAGAAGGAGGGGGACTAGCGGGGGGCCAGCAGTTCTTC. Protein sequence: CASSVEGGGLAGGQQFF.

The rearrangement uses TRBV2 and TRBJ1-3; D uncertain. V was shortened by 5 bases and J by 0 bases, with 8 bases between the two germline ends. Germline V gives CDR1 SNHLY, CDR2 FYNNEI. CDR3 length: 14 amino acids. CDR3 region: CASSPMRSGNTIYF. The CDR3 region has the DNA TGTGCCAGCAGTCCCATGCGCTCTGGAAACACCATATATTTT.

This clone was seen only a few times. This chain joins TRBV2 and TRBJ1-2, with 7 bases identical to TRBD1. The CDR3 loop spans 16 amino acids. Germline lookup yields CDR1 SNHLY and CDR2 FYNNEI. Trimming removed 3 bases from V and 1 base from J; junction bases left unmatched: 8. CDR3 in amino acids: CASSERYRGGNYGYTF. CDR3 in DNA: TGTGCCAGCAGTGAGAGGTACAGGGGTGGTAACTATGGCTACACCTTC.

V is TRBV7-2 and J is TRBJ1-3; D perhaps matches TRBD1 (5 bases). Germline V gives CDR1 SGHTA, CDR2 FQGNSA. The length of the CDR3 is 16 residues. V lost 6 bases and J 0 bases, leaving 15 bases between the germline ends. The CDR3 region has the DNA TGTGCCAGCAGTCGTAGGGTAGGGGACTCTGGAAACACCATATATTTT. It yields the protein CASSRRVGDSGNTIYF.

The table lists this clone with a few counts. This chain connects TRBV27 to TRBJ1-4, with D possibly TRBD1 on 5 matching bases. Germline lookup yields CDR1 MNHEY and CDR2 SMNVEV (reference sequence). The CDR3 runs 14 residues. V was clipped by 4 bases and J by 6 bases, with 12 bases between them. The CDR3 loop is CASSSTWGDEKLFF. CDR3 nucleotide sequence: TGTGCCAGCAGTTCAACGTGGGGGGATGAAAAACTGTTTTTT.

The chain combines TRBV19 with TRBJ1-1; no firm D call. Trimming took off 3 bases at V and 2 bases at J, with 16 bases between the two ends. CDR1 is LNHDA and CDR2 is SQIVND in the germline V gene (reference sequence). The CDR3 is 16 residues long. The CDR3 is CASSIWRARSNTEAFF. For the CDR3, the DNA is TGTGCCAGTAGTATTTGGCGGGCGAGATCAAACACTGAAGCTTTCTTT.

The chain links TRBV30 to TRBJ1-1; 9 bases are a match to TRBD1. Germline V gene lookup returns CDR1 GTSNPN and CDR2 SVGIG (reference sequence). V shed 5 bases and J 6 bases; nucleotides not matched to a gene: 7. CDR3 length equals 13 residues. The CDR3 region is CAWVRGQGPEAFF. CDR3 bases: TGTGCCTGGGTCAGGGGACAGGGCCCTGAAGCTTTCTTT.

This clone is a singleton in its sample. The chain employs TRBV7-2 and TRBJ2-3, with 11 bases aligning to TRBD2. The CDR3 is 16 residues long. Germline values: CDR1 SGHTA, CDR2 FQGNSA. The V and J ends lost 4 bases and 2 bases, in that order; junction bases with no gene match: 5. CDR3 nucleotide sequence: TGTGCCAGCAGCTACAGACTAGCGGGGCTCACAGATACGCAGTATTTT. Translating gives CASSYRLAGLTDTQYF.

The rearrangement links TRBV19 to TRBJ1-5; TRBD1 matches at 9 bases. V dropped 6 bases and J dropped 1; count of bases not matched to a gene: 4. Germline assignment: CDR1 LNHDA and CDR2 SQIVND (reference sequence). The CDR3 runs 15 residues. The CDR3 region has the DNA TGTGCCAGTAGGGTGGGGACAGGGAGCAATCAGCCCCAGCATTTT. Translation gives CASRVGTGSNQPQHF.

J is TRBJ1-3 and V is TRBV21-1. TRBV21-1 is labeled a pseudogene. The CDR3 length is 17 residues. The CDR3 is CASSKGGAAYSGNTIYF. DNA for the CDR3: TGTGCCAGCAGCAAAGGCGGGGCAGCTTACTCTGGAAACACCATATATTTT.

The V gene is TRBV7-6, the J gene TRBJ1-4; D is undetermined. Looked up from germline, CDR1 is SGHVS and CDR2 is FNYEAQ. V lost 5 bases to trimming and J lost 8 bases, with 9 bases between them. This CDR3 contains 12 residues. CDR3 DNA sequence: TGTGCCAGCAGCATCGTACAGGAAAAACTGTTTTTT. This codes for CASSIVQEKLFF. The variable domain in full, completed from reference TRBV7-6 and TRBJ1-4, reads GAGVSQSPRYKVTKRGQDVALRCDPISGHVSLYWYRQALGQGPEFLTYFNYEAQQDKSGLPNDRFSAERPEGSISTLTIQRTEQRDSAMYRCASSIVQEKLFFGSGTQLSVL.

The V and J genes are TRBV6-1 and TRBJ1-5; D is unclear. Germline assignment: CDR1 MNHNS and CDR2 SASEGT. The length of the CDR3 is 15 residues. The V end was cut by 2 bases, the J end by 4 bases, with 12 bases between. The CDR3 DNA is TGTGCCAGCAGTGAAATGGTTATCCTAAATCAGCCCCAGCATTTT. Its protein is CASSEMVILNQPQHF.

V usage is TRBV7-8 and J usage is TRBJ2-6, with 13 bases identical to TRBD2. The CDR3 length is 18 residues. The ends lost 5 bases at V and 1 base at J; junction bases unmatched: 5. Germline V gives CDR1 SGHVS, CDR2 FQNEAQ. This chain's CDR3 is CASSPPTSGGSGANVLTF. Here the CDR3 DNA reads TGTGCCAGCAGCCCGCCGACTAGCGGGGGGTCTGGGGCCAACGTCCTGACTTTC. The variable domain in full, with the rest retrieved from reference TRBV7-8 and TRBJ2-6, is GAGVSQSPRYKVAKRGQDVALRCDPISGHVSLFWYQQALGQGPEFLTYFQNEAQLDKSGLPSDRFFAERPEGSVSTLKIQRTQQEDSAVYLCASSPPTSGGSGANVLTFGAGSRLTVL.